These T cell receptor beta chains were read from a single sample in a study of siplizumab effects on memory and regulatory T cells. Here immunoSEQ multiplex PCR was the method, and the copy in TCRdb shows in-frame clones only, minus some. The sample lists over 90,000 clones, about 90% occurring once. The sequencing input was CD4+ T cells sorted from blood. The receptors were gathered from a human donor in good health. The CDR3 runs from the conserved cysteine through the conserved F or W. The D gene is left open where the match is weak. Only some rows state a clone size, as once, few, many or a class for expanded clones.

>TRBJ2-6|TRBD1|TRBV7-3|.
TGTGCCAGCAGCTCTTATTACAGGGGTGCAACTGGGGCCAACGTCCTGACTTTC
CASSSYYRGATGANVLTF
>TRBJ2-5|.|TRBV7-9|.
TGTGCCAGCAGCTCCCGGCAGGGAGAGACCCAGTACTTC
CASSSRQGETQYF
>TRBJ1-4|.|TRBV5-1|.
TGCGCCAGCAGCTTCTCGGCTAATGAAAAACTGTTTTTT
CASSFSANEKLFF
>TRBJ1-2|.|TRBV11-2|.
TGTGCCAGCAGCTTTTGGGGAGACGGCGGCTACACCTTC
CASSFWGDGGYTF
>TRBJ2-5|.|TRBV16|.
TGTGCCAGCAGCCAATCCCCCCCCGGGGATGGTAGTGGTTCGAAAGAGACCCAGTACTTC
CASSQSPPGDGSGSKETQYF
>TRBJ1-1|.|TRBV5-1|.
TGCGCCAGCCGGATTGCGACGGGGAACACTGAAGCTTTCTTT
CASRIATGNTEAFF
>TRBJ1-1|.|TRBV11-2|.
TGTGCCAGCAGCTTTTCAGAGAACACTGAAGCTTTCTTT
CASSFSENTEAFF
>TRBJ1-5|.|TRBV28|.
TGTGCCAGCAGTTTGTACGGGTTTAATAGCAATCAGCCCCAGCATTTT
CASSLYGFNSNQPQHF
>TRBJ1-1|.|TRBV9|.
TGTGCCAGCAGCGTAGACGAGGGGCGGGAAACTTTCTTT
CASSVDEGRETFF
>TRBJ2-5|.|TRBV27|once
TGTGCCAGCACCCTGAGGGGCGGACAAGAGACCCAGTACTTC
CASTLRGGQETQYF
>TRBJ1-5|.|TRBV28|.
TGTGCCAGCAGTTTATATAAACTTAGCAATCAGCTCCAGCATTTT
CASSLYKLSNQLQHF
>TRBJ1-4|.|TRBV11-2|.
TGTGCCAGCAGCTTAGGGACAACTAATGAAAAACTGTTTTTT
CASSLGTTNEKLFF
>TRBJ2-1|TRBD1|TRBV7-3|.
TGTGCCAGCAGCTTAACCGACCGACAGGGGGCAGGTGAGCAGTTCTTC
CASSLTDRQGAGEQFF
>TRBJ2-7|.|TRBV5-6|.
TGTGCCAGCAGCTTGGTGGCAGGGTCCTACGAGCAGTACTTC
CASSLVAGSYEQYF
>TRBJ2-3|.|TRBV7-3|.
TGTGCCAGCAGCTTAATGGGCGGGACGACAGATACGCAGTATTTT
CASSLMGGTTDTQYF
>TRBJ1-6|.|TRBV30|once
TGTGCCTGGAGTGTCCGGCAGGTCAAGTCACCCCTCCACTTT
CAWSVRQVKSPLHF
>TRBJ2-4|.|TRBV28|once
TGTGCCAGCAGCACCGGGACCGGACACATTCAGTACTTC
CASSTGTGHIQYF
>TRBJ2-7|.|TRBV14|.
TGTGCCAGCAGCCGCGGGCGCAGCACCTACGAGCAGTACTTC
CASSRGRSTYEQYF
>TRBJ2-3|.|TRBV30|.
TGTGCCTGGAGTCAGGCCCCAGGTACCCAGTATTTT
CAWSQAPGTQYF
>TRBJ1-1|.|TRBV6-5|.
TGTGCCAGCAGTTACGACCGGGGACCGACGAACACTGAAGCTTTCTTT
CASSYDRGPTNTEAFF
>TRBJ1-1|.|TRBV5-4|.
TGTGCCAGCAGCCTTCGGGCGGGGAACACTGAAGCTTTCTTT
CASSLRAGNTEAFF
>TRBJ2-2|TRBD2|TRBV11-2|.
TGTGCCAGCAGCTTAGCGGCGGGAGGGCCGATGGAGCTGTTTTTT
CASSLAAGGPMELFF
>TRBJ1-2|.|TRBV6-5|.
TGTGCCAGCAGGAGAGGGGTTTATGGCTACACCTTC
CASRRGVYGYTF
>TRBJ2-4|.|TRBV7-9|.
TGTGCCAGCAGTCGCACAGGGTCGGGCATTCAGTACTTC
CASSRTGSGIQYF
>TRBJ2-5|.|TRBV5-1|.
TGCGCCAGCAGCCCCGGGGCTTTAAAAGAGACCCAGTACTTC
CASSPGALKETQYF
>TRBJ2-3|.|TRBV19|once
TGTGCCAGTAGCCCAAAAGGACTGGGTGGTTCAGATACGCAGTATTTT
CASSPKGLGGSDTQYF
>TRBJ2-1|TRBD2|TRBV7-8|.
TGTGCCAGCAGCTTAAGGTTGACCGGGACTAGCGGGGGGAATGAGCAGTTCTTC
CASSLRLTGTSGGNEQFF
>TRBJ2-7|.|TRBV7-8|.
TGTGCCAGCAGCTCCTCAGGACACTCCTACGAGCAGTACTTC
CASSSSGHSYEQYF
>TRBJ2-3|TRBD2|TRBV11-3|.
TGTGCCAGCAGCGCCCTAGGAGGGGAGGGGACAGATACGCAGTATTTT
CASSALGGEGTDTQYF
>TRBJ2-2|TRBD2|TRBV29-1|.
TGCAGCGTTGAGCCTAGCGGGAACACCGGGGAGCTGTTTTTT
CSVEPSGNTGELFF
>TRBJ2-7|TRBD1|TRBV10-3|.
TGTGCCATCAACGGGGCAGGGGGTGCCTACGAGCAGTACTTC
CAINGAGGAYEQYF
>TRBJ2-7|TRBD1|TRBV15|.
TGTGCCACCAGCAGAGATGAAGGGGGACAGGGTATGGACGAGCAGTACTTC
CATSRDEGGQGMDEQYF
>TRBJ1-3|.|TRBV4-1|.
TGCGCCAGCAGCCAAGATGGCAAATCTGGAAACACCATATATTTT
CASSQDGKSGNTIYF
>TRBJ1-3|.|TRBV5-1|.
TGCGCCAGCAGCAGGACAGCGACTGGAAACACCATATATTTT
CASSRTATGNTIYF
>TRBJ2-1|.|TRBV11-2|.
TGTGCCAGCAGCTTAGTGGCAGGGTTTAGCAATGAGCAGTTCTTC
CASSLVAGFSNEQFF
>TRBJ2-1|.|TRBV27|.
TGTGCCAGCAGTTATCGGGGACGGGAGCAGTTCTTC
CASSYRGREQFF
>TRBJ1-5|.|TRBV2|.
TGTGCCAGCAGTGATTTCTATAGCAATCAGCCCCAGCATTTT
CASSDFYSNQPQHF
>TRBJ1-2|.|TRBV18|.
TGTGCCAGCTCACCGGACAACAACTATGGCTACACCTTC
CASSPDNNYGYTF
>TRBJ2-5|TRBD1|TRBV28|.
TGTGCCAGCAGTTTATATAGCAGGGGGAGTCGGGAGACCCAGTACTTC
CASSLYSRGSRETQYF
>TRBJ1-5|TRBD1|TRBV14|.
TGTGCCAGCAGCCATGAGCGGGACAGCTTCAATCAGCCCCAGCATTTT
CASSHERDSFNQPQHF
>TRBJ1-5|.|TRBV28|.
TGTGCCAGCAGTTTAATTGGGCGTAGGAGCAATCAGCCCCAGCATTTT
CASSLIGRRSNQPQHF
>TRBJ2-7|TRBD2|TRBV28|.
TGTGCCAGCATCCTGGGGGGGTCTCCCTCCTACGAGCAGTACTTC
CASILGGSPSYEQYF
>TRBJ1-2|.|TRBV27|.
TGTGCCAGCAGTCCCGGCCAGGGCCCCCTGCGAATCGATGGCTACACCTTC
CASSPGQGPLRIDGYTF
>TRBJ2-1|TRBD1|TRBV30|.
TGTGCCTGCCGACAGGGCGCGGGTAATGAGCAGTTCTTC
CACRQGAGNEQFF
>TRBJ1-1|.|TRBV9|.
TGTGCCAGCAGCGAGGCCCCTACAGGGAATGAAGCTTTCTTT
CASSEAPTGNEAFF
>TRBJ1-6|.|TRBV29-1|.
TGCAGCGTTGCCGAGACAGAGAATTCACCCCTCCACTTT
CSVAETENSPLHF
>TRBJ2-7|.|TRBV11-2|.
TGTGCCAGCAGCTTAGTCCCACGAGGCTACGAGCAGTACTTC
CASSLVPRGYEQYF
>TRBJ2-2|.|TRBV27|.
TGTGCCAGCAGTTTAAGGGATAACACCGGGGAGCTGTTTTTT
CASSLRDNTGELFF
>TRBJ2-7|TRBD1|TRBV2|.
TGTGCCAGCAGTTGGGGACAGGGGAGCTCCTACGAGCAGTACTTC
CASSWGQGSSYEQYF
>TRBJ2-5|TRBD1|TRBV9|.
TGTGCCAGCAGCGTCGGGACAGGGGGCCGAGAGACCCAGTACTTC
CASSVGTGGRETQYF
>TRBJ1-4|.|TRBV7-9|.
TGTGCCAGCAGCTTATCGCTCGGGGGCGGATTCGGCGATGAAAAACTGTTTTTT
CASSLSLGGGFGDEKLFF
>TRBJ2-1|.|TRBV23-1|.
TGCGCCAGCAGTCAACCAACAGGTTATAACAATGAGCAGTTCTTC
CASSQPTGYNNEQFF
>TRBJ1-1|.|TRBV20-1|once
TGCAGTGCTAGGGGGTTTTCTGAAGCTTTCTTT
CSARGFSEAFF